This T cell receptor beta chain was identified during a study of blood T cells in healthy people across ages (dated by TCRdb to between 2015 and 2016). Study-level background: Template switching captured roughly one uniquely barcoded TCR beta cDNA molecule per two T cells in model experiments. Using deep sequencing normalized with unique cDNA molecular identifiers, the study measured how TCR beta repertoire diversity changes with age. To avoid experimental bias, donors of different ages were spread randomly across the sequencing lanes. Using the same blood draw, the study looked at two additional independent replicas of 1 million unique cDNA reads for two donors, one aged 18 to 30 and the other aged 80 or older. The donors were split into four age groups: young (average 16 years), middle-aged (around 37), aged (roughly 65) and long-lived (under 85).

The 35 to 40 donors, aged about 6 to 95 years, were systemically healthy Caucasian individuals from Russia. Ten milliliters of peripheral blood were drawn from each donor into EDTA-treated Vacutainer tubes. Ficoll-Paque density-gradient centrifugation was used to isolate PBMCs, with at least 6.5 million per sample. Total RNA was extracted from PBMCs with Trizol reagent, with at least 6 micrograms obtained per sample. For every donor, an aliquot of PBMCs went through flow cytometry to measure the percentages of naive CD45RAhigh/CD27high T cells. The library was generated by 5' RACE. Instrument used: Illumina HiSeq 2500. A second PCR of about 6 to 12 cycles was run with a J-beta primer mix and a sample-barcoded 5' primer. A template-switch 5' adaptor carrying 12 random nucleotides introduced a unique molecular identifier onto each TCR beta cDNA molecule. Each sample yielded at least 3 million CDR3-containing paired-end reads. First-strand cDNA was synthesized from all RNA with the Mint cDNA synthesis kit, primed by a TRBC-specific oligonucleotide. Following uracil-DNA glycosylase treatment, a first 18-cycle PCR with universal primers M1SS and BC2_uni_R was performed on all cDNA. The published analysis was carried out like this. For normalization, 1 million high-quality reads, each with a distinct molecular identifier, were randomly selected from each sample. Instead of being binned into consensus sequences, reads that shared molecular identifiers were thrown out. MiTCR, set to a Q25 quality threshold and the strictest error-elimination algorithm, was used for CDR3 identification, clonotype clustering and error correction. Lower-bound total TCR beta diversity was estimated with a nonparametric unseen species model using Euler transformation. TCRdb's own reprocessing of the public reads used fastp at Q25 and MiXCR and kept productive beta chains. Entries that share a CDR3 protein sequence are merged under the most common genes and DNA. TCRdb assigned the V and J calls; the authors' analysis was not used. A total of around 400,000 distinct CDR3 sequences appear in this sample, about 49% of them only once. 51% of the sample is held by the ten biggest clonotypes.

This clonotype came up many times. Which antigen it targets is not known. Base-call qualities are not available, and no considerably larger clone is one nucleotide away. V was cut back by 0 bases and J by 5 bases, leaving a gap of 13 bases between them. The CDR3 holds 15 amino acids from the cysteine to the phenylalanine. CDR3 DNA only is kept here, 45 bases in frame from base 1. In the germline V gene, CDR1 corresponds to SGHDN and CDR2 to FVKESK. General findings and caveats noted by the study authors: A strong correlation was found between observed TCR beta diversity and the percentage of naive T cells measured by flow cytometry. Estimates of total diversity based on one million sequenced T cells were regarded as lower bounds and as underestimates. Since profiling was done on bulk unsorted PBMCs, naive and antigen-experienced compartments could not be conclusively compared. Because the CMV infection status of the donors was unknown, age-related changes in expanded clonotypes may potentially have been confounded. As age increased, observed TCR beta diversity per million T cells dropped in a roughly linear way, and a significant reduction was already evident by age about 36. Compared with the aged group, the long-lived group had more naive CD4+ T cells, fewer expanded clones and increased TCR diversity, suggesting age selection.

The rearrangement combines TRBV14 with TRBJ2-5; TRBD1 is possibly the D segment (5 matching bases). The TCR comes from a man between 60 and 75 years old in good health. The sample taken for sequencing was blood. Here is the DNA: TGTGCCAGCAGCCAAGATCTCAGGACAACTGAGACCCAGTACTTC. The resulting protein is CASSQDLRTTETQYF.